These 20 T cell receptor beta chains share one sample of origin, sequenced in a study of beta chain features in type 1 diabetes. Study-wide results and limits: All four CD4+ subsets from Type 1 diabetes patients carried moderately but significantly shorter TCRB CDR3s.

The antigens of these receptors remain unknown. Investigators reverse transcribed all isolated RNA, so they sequenced expressed TCRB transcripts. The method was immunoSEQ multiplex PCR; TCRdb's version includes in-frame clones alone and lacks a portion of them. The data show some 160,000 clones, roughly 9% seen once. Sequencing was done on a sample of central memory CD4+ T cells from blood. These receptors all come from a woman aged 25-40 years with type 1 diabetes.

V and J are TRBV25-1 and TRBJ1-2, with TRBD1 as a possible D gene (5 bases). There are 15 residues in the CDR3. The germline gives CDR1 MGHDK, CDR2 SYGVNS. V lost 3 bases and J lost 4, with 15 bases in between. CDR3 coding DNA: TGTGCCAGCAGTGATGGAGGGACCATGACCTATGGCTACACCTTC. This encodes CASSDGGTMTYGYTF.

This clone has a handful of counts. The genes are TRBV7-9 and TRBJ1-4, with a possible D match to TRBD1 (5 bases). The CDR3 is 14 residues long. The germline gives CDR1 SEHNR, CDR2 FQNEAQ (reference sequence). Trimming cost V 5 bases and J 1 base, with 8 bases left between them. The CDR3 coding sequence is TGTGCCAGCAGCCCCCAGGGAACTAATGAAAAACTGTTTTTT. This codes for CASSPQGTNEKLFF.

This clone was observed a handful of times. V gene TRBV9 combines with J gene TRBJ2-6, with D possibly being TRBD1 (5 bases). The ends were cut back, 0 bases at V and 3 bases at J, with 7 bases in the middle. From germline, CDR1 is SGDLS and CDR2 YYNGEE. The CDR3 consists of 15 residues. CDR3 region: CASSVGQFGANVLTF. As DNA, the CDR3 is TGTGCCAGCAGCGTAGGACAGTTTGGGGCCAACGTCCTGACTTTC.

V gene TRBV5-1 combines with J gene TRBJ1-1; possibly TRBD1 for D (6 bases). The CDR3 loop spans 16 amino acids. The V gene's germline CDR1 is SGHRS and CDR2 YFSETQ. Trimming took off 1 base at V and 1 base at J, with 14 bases between the two ends. CDR3 nucleotides: TGCGCCAGCAGCTTGTCGGGTGGGGGGGCGAACACTGAAGCTTTCTTT. It codes for CASSLSGGGANTEAFF. The full variable domain, with the rest looked up from reference TRBV5-1 and TRBJ1-1, is KAGVTQTPRYLIKTRGQQVTLSCSPISGHRSVSWYQQTPGQGLQFLFEYFSETQRNKGNFPGRFSGRQFSNSRSEMNVSTLELGDSALYLCASSLSGGGANTEAFFGQGTRLTVV.

This chain connects TRBV28 to TRBJ2-1; D is unresolved. The CDR3 length is 15 residues. Germline V gives CDR1 MDHEN, CDR2 SYDVKM. With 6 bases removed from V and 4 bases from J, the gap between germline ends came to 16 bases. The CDR3 DNA follows: TGTGCCAGCAGAAACTCCATGGCTAGATACAATGAGCAGTTCTTC. This translates into CASRNSMARYNEQFF. Based on the CDR3 plus reference TRBV28 and TRBJ2-1, the full variable domain is DVKVTQSSRYLVKRTGEKVFLECVQDMDHENMFWYRQDPGLGLRLIYFSYDVKMKEKGDIPEGYSVSREKKERFSLILESASTNQTSMYLCASRNSMARYNEQFFGPGTRLTVL.

The chain employs TRBV21-1 and TRBJ2-7; whether TRBD1, the table's D call, matches the DNA was not checked. TRBV21-1 is annotated as a pseudogene. This CDR3 region has 18 residues. The CDR3 spells CASSKAPRGRTEGYEQYF. Here the CDR3 DNA reads TGTGCCAGCAGCAAAGCCCCCAGGGGGCGCACGGAGGGTTACGAGCAGTACTTC.

This clone was detected only a few times. J is TRBJ2-5 and V is TRBV4-1, with 11 nucleotides matching TRBD2. Trimming took 3 bases from V and 2 from J; bases not matched to a gene: 5. CDR1 and CDR2 (germline): MGHRA, YSYEKL. The CDR3 runs 16 residues. The CDR3 sequence is CASSQNPSGGQETQYF. The DNA of the CDR3 is TGCGCCAGCAGCCAGAACCCTAGCGGGGGGCAAGAGACCCAGTACTTC.

This clone occurred a few times. J is TRBJ2-1 and V is TRBV9; possible D gene TRBD2, 5 bases. Trimming pared 1 base from V and 0 bases from J, leaving 11 bases between. The germline V gene has CDR1 SGDLS and CDR2 YYNGEE. This CDR3 is built from 16 residues. In nucleotides, the CDR3 is TGTGCCAGCAGCGTACAAGGACTGCCCTCCTACAATGAGCAGTTCTTC. Its translation is CASSVQGLPSYNEQFF.

V and J are TRBV25-1 and TRBJ2-7, with 9 bases fitting TRBD1. Germline CDR1 and CDR2: MGHDK and SYGVNS. The trim removed 4 bases at V and 0 bases at J, leaving 4 bases unmatched. This CDR3 comprises 15 residues. The CDR3 nucleotides read TGTGCCAGCAGTGGGGGGACAGGGACCTCCTACGAGCAGTACTTC. The encoded protein is CASSGGTGTSYEQYF.

This chain connects TRBV9 to TRBJ2-5, with D perhaps TRBD1 (6 bases). Germline V gene lookup returns CDR1 SGDLS and CDR2 YYNGEE. This CDR3 region has 14 residues. Trimming took 4 bases from V and 2 from J, leaving 12 bases between them. The CDR3 loop is CASSPQQGQETQYF. In nucleotides, the CDR3 is TGTGCCAGCAGCCCCCAACAGGGTCAAGAGACCCAGTACTTC.

Only a few counts were recorded for this clone. The chain joins TRBV29-1 to TRBJ1-1; D might be TRBD1 (5 bases). Germline V gives CDR1 SQVTM, CDR2 ANQGSEA. There are 15 residues in the CDR3. V was shortened by 8 bases and J by 3 bases, with 22 bases between the two germline ends. The CDR3 region is CSTTDSSGADTEAFF. For the CDR3, the DNA is TGCAGCACCACAGATTCTAGCGGGGCGGACACTGAAGCTTTCTTT.

This clone has only a few counts. The gene calls are TRBV4-1 and TRBJ1-4, with 9 positions matching TRBD1. Germline values: CDR1 MGHRA, CDR2 YSYEKL. With 3 bases clipped from V and 4 bases from J, the junction kept 12 bases outside the gene matches. The CDR3 consists of 18 residues. CDR3 DNA sequence: TGCGCCAGCAGCCACCCCCCGGGACAGGGCCGGGTTAATGAAAAACTGTTTTTT. Translating it yields CASSHPPGQGRVNEKLFF.

This chain uses TRBV6-5 with TRBJ1-1, with a weak D call TRBD1 (5 bases). The CDR3 contains 15 residues. Germline V gene sequence: CDR1 MNHEY, CDR2 SVGAGI. The germline V and J ends were trimmed by 1 base and 1 base, with 10 bases remaining between them. Here the CDR3 DNA reads TGTGCCAGCAGTTACTTTGGGGCAGCGAACACTGAAGCTTTCTTT. Translation: CASSYFGAANTEAFF.

This chain connects TRBV12-2 to TRBJ2-1; the D segment call TRBD2 is taken from the table without a DNA check. TRBV12-2 is termed a pseudogene. This CDR3 comprises 12 residues. The CDR3 loop reads CASRFTDYEQFF. In nucleotides, the CDR3 is TGTGCAAGTCGCTTTACGGACTATGAGCAGTTCTTC.

Only a few counts were recorded for this clone. The V and J genes are TRBV7-8 and TRBJ1-3; D may be TRBD1 (6 bases). The CDR3 totals 16 residues. V was trimmed by 6 bases and J by 1 base, leaving 16 bases between them. Germline-derived CDR1 and CDR2 are SGHVS and FQNEAQ. This CDR3 is CASSKNPRGSGNTIYF. In nucleotides, the CDR3 is TGTGCCAGCAGTAAAAATCCCAGGGGATCTGGAAACACCATATATTTT.

CDR3 in amino acids: CAISGRLEQFF. The CDR3 coding sequence is TGTGCCATCAGTGGGAGACTTGAGCAGTTCTTC. The chain couples TRBV10-3 to TRBJ2-1, with no clear D. The V end lost 4 bases, the J end lost 9 bases, and 7 bases lay between the germline ends. The CDR3 contains 11 residues. Germline V CDR1 and CDR2: ENHRY, SYGVKD.

This clone was seen more than once but under ten times. The chain recombines TRBV28 with TRBJ2-1, with TRBD2 matching over 8 bases. This CDR3 is 15 amino acids long. Losses at the gene ends were 2 bases for V and 6 bases for J; bases not matched to a gene: 6. The germline CDR1 and CDR2 sequences are MDHEN and SYDVKM. CDR3 sequence (DNA): TGTGCCAGCAGTTTAAGTGGCGGGAGGCTCAATGAGCAGTTCTTC. It specifies CASSLSGGRLNEQFF.

This clone was seen only a few times. The chain couples TRBV28 to TRBJ1-5; no clear D gene. Looked up from germline, CDR1 is MDHEN and CDR2 is SYDVKM. The V end lost 2 bases, the J end lost 6 bases, and 8 bases lay between the germline ends. This CDR3 contains 13 residues. This CDR3 is CASSLRWSQPQHF. CDR3 DNA: TGTGCCAGCAGTTTACGATGGAGTCAGCCCCAGCATTTT. The entire variable domain, with the rest obtained from reference TRBV28 and TRBJ1-5, is as follows: DVKVTQSSRYLVKRTGEKVFLECVQDMDHENMFWYRQDPGLGLRLIYFSYDVKMKEKGDIPEGYSVSREKKERFSLILESASTNQTSMYLCASSLRWSQPQHFGDGTRLSIL.

The chain recombines TRBV25-1 with TRBJ1-1, with D possibly matching TRBD1 (5 bases). Germline values: CDR1 MGHDK, CDR2 SYGVNS. V was cut by 1 base and J by 5 bases, with 11 bases left in between. The CDR3 is 14 amino acids. As DNA, the CDR3 is TGTGCCAGCAGTGAATCTGGCAGGGTTACTGAAGCTTTCTTT. This translates into CASSESGRVTEAFF.

This sequence joins TRBV29-1 and TRBJ1-2; TRBD1 might be the D (5 bases). CDR1 is SQVTM, CDR2 ANQGSEA, per germline. V was cut by 0 bases and J by 8 bases, with 13 bases left in between. The CDR3 consists of 13 residues. The CDR3 DNA follows: TGCAGCGTTGAAGATCGGGGGGTTCGAGGCTACACCTTC. Amino acid sequence: CSVEDRGVRGYTF. The whole variable domain, filled in from reference TRBV29-1 and TRBJ1-2, reads SAVISQKPSRDICQRGTSLTIQCQVDSQVTMMFWYRQQPGQSLTLIATANQGSEATYESGFVIDKFPISRPNLTFSTLTVSNMSPEDSSIYLCSVEDRGVRGYTFGSGTRLTVV.